The following is a TCR beta chain sequence with its context. Its antigen is unknown. This CDR3 comprises 17 residues. CDR1 is MGHRA and CDR2 is YSYEKL in the germline V gene. V trimming: 3 bases; J trimming: 7 bases; junction bases outside the gene matches: 9. The data stem from a study of molecular identifiers for immune sequencing clone quantification. Study at large: Replicate runs used RNA from about 20,000 or 100,000 naive CD8 cells, which was split five ways into aliquots, and four of those aliquots were then sequenced.

Study-level findings and limits: Jurkat TCR RNA that was spiked in from one cell was reportedly detectable among 950,000 to 1,000,000 naive cells.

TCRdb called the PCR reads again in MiXCR, with one record for every CDR3 protein. The table shows approximately 670,000 distinct CDR3 sequences, with 15% to 20% occurring only once. With 10%, 30% or 50% of RNA, about 20,000 to 1,000,000 naive CD8 T cells were sequenced. Sorting captured naive CD8 T cells as CD8+CD4-CCR7+CD45RA+. The TCR was taken from a human donor in good health. Some libraries in this study had Jurkat cell RNA spiked in. The chain recombines TRBV4-1 with TRBJ2-1; 13 positions agree with TRBD2. Sample: naive CD8+ T cells from blood, with Jurkat cell RNA spiked in. The subset is: FACS-sorted CD8+CD4-CCR7+CD45RA+ naive T cells. The CDR3 region is CASSQHIGLAGENEQFF. CDR3 DNA: TGCGCCAGCAGCCAGCATATCGGACTAGCGGGAGAGAATGAGCAGTTCTTC.